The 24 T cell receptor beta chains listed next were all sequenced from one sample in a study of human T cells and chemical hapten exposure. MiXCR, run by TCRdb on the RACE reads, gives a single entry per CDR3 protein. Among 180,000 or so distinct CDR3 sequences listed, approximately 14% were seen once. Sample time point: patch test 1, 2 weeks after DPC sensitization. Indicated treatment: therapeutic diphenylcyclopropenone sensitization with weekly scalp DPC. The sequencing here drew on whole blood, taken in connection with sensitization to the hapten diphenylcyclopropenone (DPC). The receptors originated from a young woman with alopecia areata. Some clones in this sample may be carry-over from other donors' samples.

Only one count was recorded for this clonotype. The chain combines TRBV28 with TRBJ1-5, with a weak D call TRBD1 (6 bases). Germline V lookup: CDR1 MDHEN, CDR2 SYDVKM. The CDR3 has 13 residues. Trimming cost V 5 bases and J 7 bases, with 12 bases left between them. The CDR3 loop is CASSGGAGQPQHF. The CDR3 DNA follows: TGTGCCAGCAGTGGGGGGGCCGGGCAGCCCCAGCATTTT.

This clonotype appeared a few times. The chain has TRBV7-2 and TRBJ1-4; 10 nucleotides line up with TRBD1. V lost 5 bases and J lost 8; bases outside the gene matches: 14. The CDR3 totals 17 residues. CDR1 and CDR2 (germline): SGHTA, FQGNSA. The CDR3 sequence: CASSPITGTGVREKLFF. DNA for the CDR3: TGTGCCAGCAGCCCTATCACTGGGACAGGGGTGAGAGAAAAACTGTTTTTT.

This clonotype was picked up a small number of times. CDR3 DNA: TGCAGCGTCGGGACCTCATATGACGGAGAGACCCAGTACTTC. As protein: CSVGTSYDGETQYF. The chain carries TRBV29-1 and TRBJ2-5; the D call may be TRBD1 or TRBD2 (5 bases each). The CDR3 runs 14 residues. Trimming pared 6 bases from V and 4 bases from J, leaving 18 bases between. Germline loops: CDR1 SQVTM, CDR2 ANQGSEA.

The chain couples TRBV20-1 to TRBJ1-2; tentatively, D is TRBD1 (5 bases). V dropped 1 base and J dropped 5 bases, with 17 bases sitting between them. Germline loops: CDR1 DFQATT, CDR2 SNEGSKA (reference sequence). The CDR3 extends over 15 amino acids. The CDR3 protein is CSARVGAGKGYGYTF. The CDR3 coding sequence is TGCAGTGCTAGAGTTGGGGCAGGAAAAGGATATGGCTACACCTTC.

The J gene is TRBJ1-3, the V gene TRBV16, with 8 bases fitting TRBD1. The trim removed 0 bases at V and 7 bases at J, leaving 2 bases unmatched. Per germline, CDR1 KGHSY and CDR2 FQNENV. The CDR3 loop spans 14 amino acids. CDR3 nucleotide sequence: TGTGCCAGCAGCCAATCCGCAGGGGGCAACACCATATATTTT. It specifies CASSQSAGGNTIYF.

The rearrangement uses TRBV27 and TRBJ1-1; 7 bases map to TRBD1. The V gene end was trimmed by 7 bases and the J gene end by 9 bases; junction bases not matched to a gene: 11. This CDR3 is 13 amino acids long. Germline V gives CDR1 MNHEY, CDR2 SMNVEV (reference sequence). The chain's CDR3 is CASIDRVSGKAFF. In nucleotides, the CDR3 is TGTGCCAGCATTGACAGGGTTAGTGGAAAAGCTTTCTTT.

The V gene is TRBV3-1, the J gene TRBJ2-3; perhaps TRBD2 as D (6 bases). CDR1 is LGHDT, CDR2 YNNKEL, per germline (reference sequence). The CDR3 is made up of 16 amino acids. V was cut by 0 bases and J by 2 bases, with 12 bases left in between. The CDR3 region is CASSQELARATDTQYF. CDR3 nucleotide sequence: TGTGCCAGCAGCCAAGAGCTAGCGAGGGCCACAGATACGCAGTATTTT.

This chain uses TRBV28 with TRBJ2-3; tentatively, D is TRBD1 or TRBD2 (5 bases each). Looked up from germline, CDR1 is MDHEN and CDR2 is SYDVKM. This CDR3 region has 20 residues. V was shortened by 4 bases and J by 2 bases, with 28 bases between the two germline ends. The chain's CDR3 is CASSSVTGRRTNVNTDTQYF. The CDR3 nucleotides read TGTGCCAGCAGTTCGGTCACAGGACGGAGGACGAATGTGAACACAGATACGCAGTATTTT.

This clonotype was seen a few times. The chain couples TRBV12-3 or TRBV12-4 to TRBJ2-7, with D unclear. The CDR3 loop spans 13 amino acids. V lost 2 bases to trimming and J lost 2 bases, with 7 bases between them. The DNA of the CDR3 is TGTGCCAGCAGTTTACCGAATACCTACGAGCAGTACTTC. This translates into CASSLPNTYEQYF.

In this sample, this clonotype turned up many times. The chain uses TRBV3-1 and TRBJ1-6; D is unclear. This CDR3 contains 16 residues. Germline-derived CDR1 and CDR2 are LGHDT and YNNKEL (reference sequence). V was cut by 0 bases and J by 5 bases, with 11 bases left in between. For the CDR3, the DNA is TGTGCCAGCAGCCAAGATGGTGGCCGTAATAATTCACCCCTCCACTTT. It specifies CASSQDGGRNNSPLHF.

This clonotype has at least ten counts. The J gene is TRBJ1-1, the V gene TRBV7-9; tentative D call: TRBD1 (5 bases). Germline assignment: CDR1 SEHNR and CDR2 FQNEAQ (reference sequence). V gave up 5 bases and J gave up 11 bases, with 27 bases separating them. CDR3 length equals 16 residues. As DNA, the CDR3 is TGTGCCAGCAGCCCCACCGCAGGGCGCGGGGGAAGTTCGGCTTTCTTT. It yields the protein CASSPTAGRGGSSAFF.

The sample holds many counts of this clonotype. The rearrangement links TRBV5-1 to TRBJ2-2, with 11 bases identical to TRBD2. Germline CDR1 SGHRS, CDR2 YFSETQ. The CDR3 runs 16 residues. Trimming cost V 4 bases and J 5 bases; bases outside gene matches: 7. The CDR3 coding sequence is TGCGCCAGCAGCCCTCTAGCGGGAGGTTCAACCGGGGAGCTGTTTTTT. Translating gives CASSPLAGGSTGELFF.

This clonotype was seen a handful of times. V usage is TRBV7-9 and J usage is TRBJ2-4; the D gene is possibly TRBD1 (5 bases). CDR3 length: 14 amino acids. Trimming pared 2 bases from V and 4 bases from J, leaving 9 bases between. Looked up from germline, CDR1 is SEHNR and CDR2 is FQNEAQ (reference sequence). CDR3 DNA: TGTGCCAGCAGCTTACTGGGGCTGAAAAACATTCAGTACTTC. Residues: CASSLLGLKNIQYF.

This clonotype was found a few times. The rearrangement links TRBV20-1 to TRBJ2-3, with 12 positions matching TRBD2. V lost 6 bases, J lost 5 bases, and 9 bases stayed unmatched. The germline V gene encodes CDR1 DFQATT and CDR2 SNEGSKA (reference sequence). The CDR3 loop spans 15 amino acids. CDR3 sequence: CSAHPSGRGRDTQYF. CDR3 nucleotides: TGCAGTGCACACCCTAGCGGGAGGGGTCGAGATACGCAGTATTTT.

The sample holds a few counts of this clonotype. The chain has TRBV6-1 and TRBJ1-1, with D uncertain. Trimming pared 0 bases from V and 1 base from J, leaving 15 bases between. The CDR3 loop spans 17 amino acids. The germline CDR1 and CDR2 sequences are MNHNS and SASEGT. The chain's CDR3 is CASSEAPGRARNTEAFF. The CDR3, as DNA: TGTGCCAGCAGTGAAGCCCCGGGAAGGGCGCGGAACACTGAAGCTTTCTTT.

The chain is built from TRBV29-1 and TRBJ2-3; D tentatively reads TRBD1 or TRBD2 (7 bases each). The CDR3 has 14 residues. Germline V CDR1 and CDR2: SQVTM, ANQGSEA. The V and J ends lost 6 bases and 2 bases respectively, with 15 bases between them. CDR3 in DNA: TGCAGCGTCCGCAGGGGGGGATCCACAGATACGCAGTATTTT. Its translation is CSVRRGGSTDTQYF.

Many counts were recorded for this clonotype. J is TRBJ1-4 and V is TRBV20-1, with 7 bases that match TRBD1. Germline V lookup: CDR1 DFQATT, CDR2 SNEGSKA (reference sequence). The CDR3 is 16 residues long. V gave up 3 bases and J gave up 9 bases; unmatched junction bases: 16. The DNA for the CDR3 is TGCAGTGCTAGGACCCTACAGACAGGGCCGAGAAAAAAACTGTTTTTT. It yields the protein CSARTLQTGPRKKLFF.

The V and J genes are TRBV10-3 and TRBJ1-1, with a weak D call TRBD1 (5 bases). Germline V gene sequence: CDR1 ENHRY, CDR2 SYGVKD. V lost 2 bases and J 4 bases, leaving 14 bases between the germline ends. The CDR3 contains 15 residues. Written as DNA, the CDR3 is TGTGCCATCAGTGAGATTTTTGAGGGGCCCACTGAAGCTTTCTTT. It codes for CAISEIFEGPTEAFF.

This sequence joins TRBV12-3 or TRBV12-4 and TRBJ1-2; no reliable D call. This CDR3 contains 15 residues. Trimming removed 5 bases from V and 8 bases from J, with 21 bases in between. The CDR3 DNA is TGTGCCAGCAGTACCAACACTCTGGACGGAGGAGGCTACACCTTC. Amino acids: CASSTNTLDGGGYTF.

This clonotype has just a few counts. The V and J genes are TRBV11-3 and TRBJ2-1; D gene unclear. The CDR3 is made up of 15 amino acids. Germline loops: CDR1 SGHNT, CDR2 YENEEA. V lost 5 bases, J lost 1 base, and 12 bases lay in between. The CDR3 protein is CASSQHIGSYNEQFF. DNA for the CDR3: TGTGCCAGCAGCCAACACATCGGGTCCTACAATGAGCAGTTCTTC. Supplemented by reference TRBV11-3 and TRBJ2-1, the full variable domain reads EAGVVQSPRYKIIEKKQPVAFWCNPISGHNTLYWYLQNLGQGPELLIRYENEEAVDDSQLPKDRFSAERLKGVDSTLKIQPAELGDSAVYLCASSQHIGSYNEQFFGPGTRLTVL.

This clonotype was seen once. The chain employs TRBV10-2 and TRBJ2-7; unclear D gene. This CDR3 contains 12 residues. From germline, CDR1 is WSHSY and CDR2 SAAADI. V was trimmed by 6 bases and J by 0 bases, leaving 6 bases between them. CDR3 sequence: CASREGSYEQYF. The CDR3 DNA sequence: TGCGCCAGCAGGGAAGGCTCCTACGAGCAGTACTTC.

CDR3 in DNA: TGTGCCTCAACGGGACTAGTAGGGTACGAGCAGTACTTC. Translation gives CASTGLVGYEQYF. The gene calls are TRBV6-1 and TRBJ2-7; TRBD2 aligns across 8 bases. Germline V lookup: CDR1 MNHNS, CDR2 SASEGT. V was clipped by 11 bases and J by 4 bases; unmatched bases: 10. This CDR3 contains 13 residues.

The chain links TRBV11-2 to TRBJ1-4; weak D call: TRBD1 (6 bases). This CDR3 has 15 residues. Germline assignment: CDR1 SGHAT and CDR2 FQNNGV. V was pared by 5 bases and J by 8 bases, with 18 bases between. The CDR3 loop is CASSPAGAYGEKLFF. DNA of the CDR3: TGTGCCAGCAGCCCCGCAGGGGCGTATGGAGAAAAACTGTTTTTT.

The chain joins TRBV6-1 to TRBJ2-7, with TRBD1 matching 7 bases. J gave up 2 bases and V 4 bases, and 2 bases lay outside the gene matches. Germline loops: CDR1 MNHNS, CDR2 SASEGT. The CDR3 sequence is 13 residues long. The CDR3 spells CASSGQGPYEQYF. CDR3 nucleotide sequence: TGTGCCAGCAGTGGACAGGGACCCTACGAGCAGTACTTC.